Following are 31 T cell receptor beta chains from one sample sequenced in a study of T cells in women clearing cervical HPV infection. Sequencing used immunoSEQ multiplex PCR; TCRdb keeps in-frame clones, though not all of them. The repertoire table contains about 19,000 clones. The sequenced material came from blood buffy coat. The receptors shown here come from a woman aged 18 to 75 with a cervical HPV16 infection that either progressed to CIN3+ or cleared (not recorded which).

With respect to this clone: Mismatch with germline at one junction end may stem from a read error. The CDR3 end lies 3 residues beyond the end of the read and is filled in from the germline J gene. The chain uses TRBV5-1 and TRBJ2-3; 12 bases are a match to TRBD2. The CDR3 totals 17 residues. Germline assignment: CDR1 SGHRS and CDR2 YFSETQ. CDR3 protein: CANSLASGGAVSDTQYF. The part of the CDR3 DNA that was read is TGCGCCAACAGCTTGGCTAGCGGGGGGGCCGTGTCAGATACG.

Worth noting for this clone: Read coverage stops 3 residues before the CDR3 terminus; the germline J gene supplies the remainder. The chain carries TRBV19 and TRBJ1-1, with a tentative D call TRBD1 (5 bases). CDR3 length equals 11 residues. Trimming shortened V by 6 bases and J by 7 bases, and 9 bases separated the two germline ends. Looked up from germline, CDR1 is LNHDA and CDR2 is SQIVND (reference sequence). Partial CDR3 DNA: TGTGCCAGTAGAGGGGTCGGTGAA. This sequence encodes CASRGVGE. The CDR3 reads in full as CASRGVGEAFF.

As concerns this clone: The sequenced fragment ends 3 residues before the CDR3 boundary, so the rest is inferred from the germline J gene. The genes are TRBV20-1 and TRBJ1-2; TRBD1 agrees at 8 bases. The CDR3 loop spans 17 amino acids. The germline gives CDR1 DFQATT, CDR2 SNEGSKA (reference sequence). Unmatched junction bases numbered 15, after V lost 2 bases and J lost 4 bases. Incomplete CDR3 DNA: TGCAGTGCTAGAAAACGGACAGGGCTTGTTGACTTCTATGGC. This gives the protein CSARKRTGLVDFYG. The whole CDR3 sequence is CSARKRTGLVDFYGYTF.

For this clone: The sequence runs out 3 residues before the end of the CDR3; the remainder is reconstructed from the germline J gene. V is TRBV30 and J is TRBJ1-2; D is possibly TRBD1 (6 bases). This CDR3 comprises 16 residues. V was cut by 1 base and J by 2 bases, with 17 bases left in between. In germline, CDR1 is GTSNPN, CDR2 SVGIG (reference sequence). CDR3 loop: CAWSAGTIGGNYGYTF. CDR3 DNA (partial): TGTGCCTGGAGTGCCGGGACAATTGGCGGGAACTATGGC.

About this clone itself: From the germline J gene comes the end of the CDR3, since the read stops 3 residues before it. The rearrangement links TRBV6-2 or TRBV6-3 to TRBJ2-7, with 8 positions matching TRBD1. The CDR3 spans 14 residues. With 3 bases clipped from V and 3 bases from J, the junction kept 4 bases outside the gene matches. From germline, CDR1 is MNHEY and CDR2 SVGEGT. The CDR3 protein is CASSYRDRGYEQYF. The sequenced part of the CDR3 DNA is TGTGCCAGCAGTTATCGTGACAGGGGCTACGAG.

CDR3 DNA, as far as it was read: TGTGCCAGCAGTGGAGCAGGGGCGGCTTCACCC. This translates into CASSGAGAASP. The full CDR3 sequence reads CASSGAGAASPLHF. J is TRBJ1-6 and V is TRBV2, with a tentative D call TRBD1 (6 bases). With the read ending 3 residues before the CDR3 end, the germline J gene is used to fill in that end. In germline, CDR1 is SNHLY, CDR2 FYNNEI. V was shortened by 4 bases and J by 9 bases, with 13 bases between the two germline ends. The CDR3 runs to 14 residues.

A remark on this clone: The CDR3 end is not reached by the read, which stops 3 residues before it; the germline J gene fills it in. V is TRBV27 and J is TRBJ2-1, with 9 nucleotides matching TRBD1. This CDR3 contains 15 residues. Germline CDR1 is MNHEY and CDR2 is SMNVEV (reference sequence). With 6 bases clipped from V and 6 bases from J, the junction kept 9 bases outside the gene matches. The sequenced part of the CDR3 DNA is TGTGCCAGCAGAAACCGGGACAGGGACACCAATGAG. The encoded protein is CASRNRDRDTNE. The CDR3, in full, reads CASRNRDRDTNEQFF.

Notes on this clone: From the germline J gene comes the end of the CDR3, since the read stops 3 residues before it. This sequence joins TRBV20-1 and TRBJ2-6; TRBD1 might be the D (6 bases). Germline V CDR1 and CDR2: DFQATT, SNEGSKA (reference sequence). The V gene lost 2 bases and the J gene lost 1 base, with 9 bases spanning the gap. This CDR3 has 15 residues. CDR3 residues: CSARKGGSGANVLTF. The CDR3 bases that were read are TGCAGTGCTAGAAAAGGGGGATCTGGGGCCAACGTC.

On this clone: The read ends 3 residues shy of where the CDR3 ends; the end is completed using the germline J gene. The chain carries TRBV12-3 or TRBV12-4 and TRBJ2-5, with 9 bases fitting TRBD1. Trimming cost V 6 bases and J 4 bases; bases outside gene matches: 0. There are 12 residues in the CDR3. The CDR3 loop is CASRQGAETQYF. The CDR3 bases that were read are TGTGCCAGCAGACAGGGGGCAGAGACC.

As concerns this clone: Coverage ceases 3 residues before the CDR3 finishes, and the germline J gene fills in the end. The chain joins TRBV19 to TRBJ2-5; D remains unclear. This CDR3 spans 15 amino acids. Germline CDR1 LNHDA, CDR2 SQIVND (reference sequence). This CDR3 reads CASSIARSSSGTQYF. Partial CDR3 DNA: TGTGCCAGTAGTATAGCCCGTAGCAGCTCGGGTACC.

The CDR3 bases that were read are TGTGCCAGTAGTACCGAGGGAGATACG. Translation gives CASSTEGDT. The CDR3 reads in full as CASSTEGDTQYF. The gene calls are TRBV19 and TRBJ2-3, with D possibly matching TRBD2 (5 bases). Read coverage stops 3 residues before the CDR3 terminus; the germline J gene supplies the remainder. CDR1 LNHDA and CDR2 SQIVND come from the germline V gene (reference sequence). The CDR3 has 12 amino acids. V was trimmed by 4 bases and J by 5 bases, leaving 7 bases between them.

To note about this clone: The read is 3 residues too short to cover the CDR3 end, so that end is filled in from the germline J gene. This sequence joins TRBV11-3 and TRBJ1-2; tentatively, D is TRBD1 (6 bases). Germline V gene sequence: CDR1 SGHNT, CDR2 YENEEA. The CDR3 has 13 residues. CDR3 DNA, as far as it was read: TGTGCCAGCAGCCCAGCGGGGGGCTACGAC. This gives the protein CASSPAGGYD. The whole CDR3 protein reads CASSPAGGYDYTF.

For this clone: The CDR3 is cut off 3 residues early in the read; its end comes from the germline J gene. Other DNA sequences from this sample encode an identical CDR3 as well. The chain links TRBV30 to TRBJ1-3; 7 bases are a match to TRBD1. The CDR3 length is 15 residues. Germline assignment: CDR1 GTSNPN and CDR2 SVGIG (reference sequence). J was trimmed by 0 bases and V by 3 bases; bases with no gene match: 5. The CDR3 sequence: CAWSRGQNSGNTIYF. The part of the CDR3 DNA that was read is TGTGCCTGGAGCCGGGGACAGAACTCTGGAAACACC.

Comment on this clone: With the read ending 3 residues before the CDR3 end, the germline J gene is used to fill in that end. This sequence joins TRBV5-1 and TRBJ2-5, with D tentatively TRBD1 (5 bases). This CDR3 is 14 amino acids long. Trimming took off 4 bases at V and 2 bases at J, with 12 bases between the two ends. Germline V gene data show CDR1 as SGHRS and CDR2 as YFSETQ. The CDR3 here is CASSDSGAQETQYF. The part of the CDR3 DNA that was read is TGCGCCAGCAGCGATAGTGGGGCTCAAGAGACC.

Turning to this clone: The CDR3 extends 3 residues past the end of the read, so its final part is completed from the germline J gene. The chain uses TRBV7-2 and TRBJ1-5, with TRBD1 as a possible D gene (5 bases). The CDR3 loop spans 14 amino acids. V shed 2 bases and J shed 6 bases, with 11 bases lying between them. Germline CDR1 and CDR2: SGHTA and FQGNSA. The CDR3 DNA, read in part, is TGTGCCAGCAGCTTAAGGAGGACAACTCAGCCC. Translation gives CASSLRRTTQP. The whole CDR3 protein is CASSLRRTTQPQHF.

CDR3 protein: CASSAMVGVDTQYF. The part of the CDR3 DNA that was read is TGTGCCAGCAGTGCCATGGTCGGGGTAGATACG. This sequence joins TRBV6-1 and TRBJ2-3; weak D call: TRBD2 (5 bases). The read is 3 residues too short to cover the CDR3 end, so that end is filled in from the germline J gene. Trimming removed 4 bases at V and 5 bases at J, with 13 bases between. The CDR3 totals 14 residues. The germline V gene has CDR1 MNHNS and CDR2 SASEGT.

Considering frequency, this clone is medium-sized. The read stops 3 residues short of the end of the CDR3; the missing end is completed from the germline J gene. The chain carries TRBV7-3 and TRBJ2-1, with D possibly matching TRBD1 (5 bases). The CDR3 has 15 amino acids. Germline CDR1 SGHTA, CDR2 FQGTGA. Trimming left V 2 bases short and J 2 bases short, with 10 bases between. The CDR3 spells CASSLWPGTYNEQFF. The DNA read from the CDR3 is TGTGCCAGCAGCTTATGGCCAGGGACCTACAATGAG. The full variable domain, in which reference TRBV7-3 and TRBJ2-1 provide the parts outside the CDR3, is GAGVSQTPSNKVTEKGKYVELRCDPISGHTALYWYRQSLGQGPEFLIYFQGTGAADDSGLPNDRFFAVRPEGSVSTLKIQRTERGDSAVYLCASSLWPGTYNEQFFGPGTRLTVL.

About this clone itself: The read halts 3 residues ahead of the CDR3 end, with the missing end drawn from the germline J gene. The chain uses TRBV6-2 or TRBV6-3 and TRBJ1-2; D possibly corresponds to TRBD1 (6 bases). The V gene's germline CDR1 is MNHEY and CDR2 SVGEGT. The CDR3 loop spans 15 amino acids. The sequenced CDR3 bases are TGTGCCAGCAGTCCCCCTAGCGGGGGGGCCTACGAC. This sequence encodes CASSPPSGGAYD. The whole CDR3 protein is CASSPPSGGAYDYTF.

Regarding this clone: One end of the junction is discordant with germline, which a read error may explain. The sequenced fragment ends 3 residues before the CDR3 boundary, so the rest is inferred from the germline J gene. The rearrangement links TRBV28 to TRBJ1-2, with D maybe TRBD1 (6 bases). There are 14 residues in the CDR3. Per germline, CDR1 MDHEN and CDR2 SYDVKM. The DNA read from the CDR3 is TGTGCTAGCAGTTTGGCCAGGGGAGACTATGGC. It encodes CASSLARGDYG. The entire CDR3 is CASSLARGDYGYTF.

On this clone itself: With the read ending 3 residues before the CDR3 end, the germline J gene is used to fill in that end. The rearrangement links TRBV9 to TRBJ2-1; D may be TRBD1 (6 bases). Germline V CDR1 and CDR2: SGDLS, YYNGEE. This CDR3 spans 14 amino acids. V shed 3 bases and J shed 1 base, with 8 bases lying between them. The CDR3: CASSGGTSYNEQFF. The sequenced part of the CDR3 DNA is TGTGCCAGCAGCGGAGGGACATCCTACAATGAG.

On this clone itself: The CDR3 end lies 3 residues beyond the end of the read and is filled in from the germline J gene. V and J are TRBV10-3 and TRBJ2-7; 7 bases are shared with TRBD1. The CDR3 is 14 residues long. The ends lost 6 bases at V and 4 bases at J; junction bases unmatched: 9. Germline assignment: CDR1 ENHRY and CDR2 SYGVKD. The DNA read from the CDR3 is TGTGCCATCAGAAAAGGGACAGTAGAGTACGAG. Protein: CAIRKGTVEYE. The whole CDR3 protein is CAIRKGTVEYEQYF.

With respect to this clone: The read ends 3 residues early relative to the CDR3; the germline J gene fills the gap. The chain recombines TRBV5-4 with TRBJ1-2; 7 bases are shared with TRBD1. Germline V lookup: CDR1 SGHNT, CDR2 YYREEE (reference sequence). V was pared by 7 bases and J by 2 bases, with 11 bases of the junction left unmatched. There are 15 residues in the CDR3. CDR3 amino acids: CASSTGRPRNYGYTF. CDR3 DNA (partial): TGTGCCAGCTCGACAGGGCGCCCCCGCAACTATGGC.

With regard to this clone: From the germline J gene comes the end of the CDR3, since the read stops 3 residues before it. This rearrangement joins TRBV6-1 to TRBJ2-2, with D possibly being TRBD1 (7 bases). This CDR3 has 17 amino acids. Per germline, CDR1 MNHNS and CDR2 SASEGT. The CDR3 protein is CASSEYSQGGSNSPLFF. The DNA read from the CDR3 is TGTGCCAGCAGTGAATATTCGCAGGGGGGCTCTAATTCACCG.

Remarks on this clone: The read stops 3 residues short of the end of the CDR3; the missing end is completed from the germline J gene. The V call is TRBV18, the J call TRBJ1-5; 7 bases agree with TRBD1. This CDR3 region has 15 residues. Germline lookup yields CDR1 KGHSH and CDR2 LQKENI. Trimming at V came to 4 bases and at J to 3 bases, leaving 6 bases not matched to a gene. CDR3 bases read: TGTGCCAGCTCACAAACTGACAGGGTCAATCAGCCC. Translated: CASSQTDRVNQP. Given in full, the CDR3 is CASSQTDRVNQPQHF.

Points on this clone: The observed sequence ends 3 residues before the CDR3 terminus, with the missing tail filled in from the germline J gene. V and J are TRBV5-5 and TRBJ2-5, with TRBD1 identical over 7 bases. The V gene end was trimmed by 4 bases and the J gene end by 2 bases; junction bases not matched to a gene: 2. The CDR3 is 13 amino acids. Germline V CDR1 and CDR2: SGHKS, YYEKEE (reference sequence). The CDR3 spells CASSGGQQETQYF. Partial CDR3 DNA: TGTGCCAGCAGCGGGGGACAGCAAGAGACC. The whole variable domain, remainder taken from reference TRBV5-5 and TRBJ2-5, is DAGVTQSPTHLIKTRGQQVTLRCSPISGHKSVSWYQQVLGQGPQFIFQYYEKEERGRGNFPDRFSARQFPNYSSELNVNALLLGDSALYLCASSGGQQETQYFGPGTRLLVL.

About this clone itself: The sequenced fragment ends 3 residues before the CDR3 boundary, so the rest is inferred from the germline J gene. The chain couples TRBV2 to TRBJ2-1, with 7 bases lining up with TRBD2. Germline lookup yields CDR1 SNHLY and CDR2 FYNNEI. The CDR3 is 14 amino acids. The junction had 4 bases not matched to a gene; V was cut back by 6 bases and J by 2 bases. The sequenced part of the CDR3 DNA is TGTGCCAGCAGCTCCGGGACTACCTACAATGAG. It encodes CASSSGTTYNE. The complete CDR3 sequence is CASSSGTTYNEQFF.

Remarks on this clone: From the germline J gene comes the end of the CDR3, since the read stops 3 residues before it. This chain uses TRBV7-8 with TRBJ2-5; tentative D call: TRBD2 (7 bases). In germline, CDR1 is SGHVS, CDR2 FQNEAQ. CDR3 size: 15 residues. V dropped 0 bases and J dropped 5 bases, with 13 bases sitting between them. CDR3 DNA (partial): TGTGCCAGCAGCTTAGCCGGCGGGGGCGGGGAGACC. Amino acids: CASSLAGGGGET. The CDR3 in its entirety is CASSLAGGGGETQYF.

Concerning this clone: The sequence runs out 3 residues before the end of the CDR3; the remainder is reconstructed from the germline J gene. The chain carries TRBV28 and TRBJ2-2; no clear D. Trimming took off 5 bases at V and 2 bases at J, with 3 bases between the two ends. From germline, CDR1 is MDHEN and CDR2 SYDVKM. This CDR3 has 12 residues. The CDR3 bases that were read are TGTGCCAGCAGTCTAAACACCGGGGAG. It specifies CASSLNTGE. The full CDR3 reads CASSLNTGELFF.

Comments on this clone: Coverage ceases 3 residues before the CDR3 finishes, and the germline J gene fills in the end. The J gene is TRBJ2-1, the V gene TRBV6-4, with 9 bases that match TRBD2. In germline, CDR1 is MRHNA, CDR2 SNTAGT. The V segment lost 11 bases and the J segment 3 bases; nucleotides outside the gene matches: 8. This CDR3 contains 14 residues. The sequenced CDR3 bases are TGTGCCGTTGGCGGGGGGGCCGTCTACAATGAG. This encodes CAVGGGAVYNE. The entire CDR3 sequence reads CAVGGGAVYNEQFF.

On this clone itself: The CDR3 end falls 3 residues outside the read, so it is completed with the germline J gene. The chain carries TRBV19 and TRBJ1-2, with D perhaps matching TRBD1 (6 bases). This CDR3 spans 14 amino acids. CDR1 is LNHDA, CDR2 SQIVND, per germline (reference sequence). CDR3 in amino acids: CASSINGVGDIYTF. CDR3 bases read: TGTGCCAGTAGTATCAACGGGGTCGGGGACATC. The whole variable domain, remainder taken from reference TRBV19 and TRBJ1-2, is DGGITQSPKYLFRKEGQNVTLSCEQNLNHDAMYWYRQDPGQGLRLIYYSQIVNDFQKGDIAEGYSVSREKKESFPLTVTSAQKNPTAFYLCASSINGVGDIYTFGSGTRLTVV.

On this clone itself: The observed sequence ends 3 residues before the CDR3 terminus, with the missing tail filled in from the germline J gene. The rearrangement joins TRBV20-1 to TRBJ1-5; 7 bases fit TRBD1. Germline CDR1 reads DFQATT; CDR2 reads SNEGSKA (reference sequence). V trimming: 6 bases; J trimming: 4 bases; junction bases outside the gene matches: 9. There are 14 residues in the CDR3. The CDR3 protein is CSARTGAWNQPQHF. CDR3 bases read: TGCAGTGCCCGGACAGGAGCATGGAATCAGCCC.